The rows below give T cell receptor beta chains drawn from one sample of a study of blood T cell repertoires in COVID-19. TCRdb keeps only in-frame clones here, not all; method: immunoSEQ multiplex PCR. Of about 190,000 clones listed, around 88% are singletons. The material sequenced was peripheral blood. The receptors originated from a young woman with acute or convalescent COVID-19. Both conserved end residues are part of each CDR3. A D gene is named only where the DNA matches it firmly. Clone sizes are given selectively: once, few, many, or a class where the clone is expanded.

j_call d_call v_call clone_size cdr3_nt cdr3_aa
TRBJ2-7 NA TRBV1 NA TGCACCGAAAGAAGCGGGCCGCAGTACTTC CTERSGPQYF
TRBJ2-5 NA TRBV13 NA TGTGCCAGCTCGTCAGGTGGCGAGACCCAGTACTTC CASSSGGETQYF
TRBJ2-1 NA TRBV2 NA TGTGCCAGCAGCCTTACCCTCCTCGGGGAGCAGTTCTTC CASSLTLLGEQFF
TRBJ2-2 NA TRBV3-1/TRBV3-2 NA TGTGCCAGCAGCCTTCGGGGCGGGGAGCTGTTTTTT CASSLRGGELFF
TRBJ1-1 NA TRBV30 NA TGTGCCTGGAGCGCTCAGGCGAACACTGAAGCTTTCTTT CAWSAQANTEAFF
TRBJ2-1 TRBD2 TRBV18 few TGTGCCAGCTCACCCTTGGCGGGAGGGTCCTACAATGAGCAGTTCTTC CASSPLAGGSYNEQFF
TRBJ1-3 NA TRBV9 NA TGTGCCAGCAGCGTATCCGCAGGGATCTCTGGAAACACCATATATTTT CASSVSAGISGNTIYF
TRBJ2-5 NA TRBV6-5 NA TGTGCCAGCAACAAGGACAGATCCCAAGAGACCCAGTACTTC CASNKDRSQETQYF
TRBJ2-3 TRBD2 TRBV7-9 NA TGTGCCAGCAGTCGCAGACTAGCGGACACAGATACGCAGTATTTT CASSRRLADTDTQYF
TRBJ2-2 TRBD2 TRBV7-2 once TGTGCCAGCAGCTTAGGACTAGCTTCGAACACCGGGGAGCTGTTTTTT CASSLGLASNTGELFF
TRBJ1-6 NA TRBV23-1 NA TGCGCCAGCGCCGTCAAGGTCGGGATTGAGTCACCCCTCCACTTT CASAVKVGIESPLHF
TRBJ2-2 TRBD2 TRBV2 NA TGTGCCAGCAGTGGCCCGGGACTAGCGGGCCTCTTGAACACCGGGGAGCTGTTTTTT CASSGPGLAGLLNTGELFF
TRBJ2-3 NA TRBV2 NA TGTGCCAGCAGCTACAGGGCAGGGACAGATACGCAGTATTTT CASSYRAGTDTQYF
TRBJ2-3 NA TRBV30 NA TGTGCCTCTCAACGGTCCCTGGGAGAGACAGATACGCAGTATTTT CASQRSLGETDTQYF
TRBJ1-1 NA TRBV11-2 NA TGTGCCAGCAGCTTAGCCACGGGAAACACTGAAGCTTTCTTT CASSLATGNTEAFF